These T cell receptor beta chains were read from a single sample in a study of long-term antiretroviral therapy in people with HIV. The table came from immunoSEQ multiplex PCR; TCRdb's copy has only in-frame clones and leaves some out. The sample gives 23,000 or so clones, over 75% of which show up once; approximately 5% is in the top ten. Source: unsorted PBMCs, taken 0.3 years after starting antiretroviral therapy. The receptors shown here come from a man aged 45-60 years with HIV. Each CDR3 is given with its conserved first and last residue. The D gene is left open where the match is weak.

CASSLGQTFTDTQYF,TRBJ2-3,-,TRBV5-6
CASSISIQVTDTQYF,TRBJ2-3,-,TRBV19
CASSPGSGSTGELFF,TRBJ2-2,-,TRBV2
CASSRQGYTGELFF,TRBJ2-2,-,TRBV11-2
CASSRASGRGPDTQYF,TRBJ2-3,TRBD2,TRBV7-9
CASSLSRVHEQYF,TRBJ2-7,-,TRBV27
CARDSSGANVLTF,TRBJ2-6,TRBD1,TRBV30
CASSVGMNTEAFF,TRBJ1-1,-,TRBV9
CASNRGSNYGYTF,TRBJ1-2,TRBD1,TRBV6-6
CASRAKGTSNNEQFF,TRBJ2-1,TRBD2,TRBV6-6
CASRTDRGPLNTEAFF,TRBJ1-1,TRBD1,TRBV6-6
CASSPGQIQNIQYF,TRBJ2-4,-,TRBV18
CASSLGTGTYSNQPQHF,TRBJ1-5,TRBD1,TRBV28
CASSYATGTLNTEAFF,TRBJ1-1,-,TRBV6-6
CASSPGRGPSYNEQFF,TRBJ2-1,-,TRBV13
CASSLLYRGVSYNEQFF,TRBJ2-1,-,TRBV28
CASSLGLPGQGSYEQYF,TRBJ2-7,TRBD1,TRBV27
CASSAPGDSFNQPQHF,TRBJ1-5,TRBD1,TRBV6-1
CASSPQSRGNYGYTF,TRBJ1-2,-,TRBV13
CASSPARRRSYGYTF,TRBJ1-2,-,TRBV28
CASSPGTSSYNEQFF,TRBJ2-1,-,TRBV5-1
CASSEEKGFDTEAFF,TRBJ1-1,-,TRBV5-4
CASSLDRALSGNTIYF,TRBJ1-3,-,TRBV7-2
CASSLVGGGGNYGYTF,TRBJ1-2,TRBD1,TRBV5-1
CASSPRVAGRGEGYTF,TRBJ1-2,TRBD1,TRBV7-8
CASSLTGGSYEQYF,TRBJ2-7,TRBD1,TRBV7-9
CASSLFGQGARGTGELFF,TRBJ2-2,TRBD1,TRBV5-1
CASSLNRGDSYGYTF,TRBJ1-2,-,TRBV7-9
CASKMNTEAFF,TRBJ1-1,-,TRBV6-6
CASGLVLSLGTSGTYNEQFF,TRBJ2-1,TRBD2,TRBV12-5
CASSLGRQGAEETQYF,TRBJ2-5,TRBD1,TRBV5-1
CASSLDPLYSGNTIYF,TRBJ1-3,-,TRBV11-2
CASRTNRGNYGYTF,TRBJ1-2,TRBD1,TRBV27
CASSGRGGNYGYTF,TRBJ1-2,-,TRBV5-1
CASSWGRAYEQYF,TRBJ2-7,-,TRBV28
CASSYRGRNGVEAFF,TRBJ1-1,TRBD1,TRBV28
CASSLWDPDYSSYNEQFF,TRBJ2-1,-,TRBV27
CASSAQGGEQYF,TRBJ2-7,-,TRBV28
CASSWLAGNQPQHF,TRBJ1-5,-,TRBV6-5
CASRTGGKETQYF,TRBJ2-5,TRBD1,TRBV19
CASSLGLNGDTQYF,TRBJ2-3,-,TRBV19
CASSAPPDILNTEAFF,TRBJ1-1,-,TRBV28
CASSPGAGLRRGYTF,TRBJ1-2,-,TRBV28
CASSLHRGTEAFF,TRBJ1-1,TRBD1,TRBV5-8
CASSLGPSYEQYF,TRBJ2-7,-,TRBV11-3
CASTTHRDRRYYNEQFF,TRBJ2-1,TRBD1,TRBV11-3
CAILKGEGNSPLHF,TRBJ1-6,-,TRBV2